The 23 T cell receptor beta chains listed next were all sequenced from one sample in a study of cytomegalovirus exposure and HLA in healthy donors. The PCR had 60 Vbeta and 13 Jbeta primers. The method was immunoSEQ multiplex PCR; TCRdb's version includes in-frame clones alone and lacks a portion of them. This sample yields some 140,000 clones, of which about 84% are seen a single time; around 6% belongs to the top ten. The sample consisted of PBMCs. Every receptor here comes from a woman aged 40 to 49 in good health and CMV-seropositive.

The table lists this clone with a few counts. J is TRBJ1-5 and V is TRBV19; maybe TRBD1 (6 bases). V was pared by 5 bases and J by 0 bases, with 17 bases between. The CDR3 runs to 17 residues. Germline values: CDR1 LNHDA, CDR2 SQIVND (reference sequence). For the CDR3, the DNA is TGTGCCAGTAGTTATCGGCCACAGGGATATAGCAATCAGCCCCAGCATTTT. Translated: CASSYRPQGYSNQPQHF.

This sequence joins TRBV5-4 and TRBJ2-5; 9 nucleotides line up with TRBD2. Germline V gene lookup returns CDR1 SGHNT and CDR2 YYREEE (reference sequence). The CDR3 has 15 amino acids. V dropped 2 bases and J dropped 1; count of bases not matched to a gene: 3. This CDR3 is CASSFKTSGQETQYF. In DNA form, the CDR3 reads TGTGCCAGCAGCTTCAAGACTAGCGGCCAAGAGACCCAGTACTTC.

This chain uses TRBV18 with TRBJ1-1; 7 bases line up with TRBD1. The germline CDR1 and CDR2 sequences are KGHSH and LQKENI. The CDR3 has 15 residues. The V segment lost 3 bases and the J segment 1 base; nucleotides outside the gene matches: 5. The CDR3 region has the DNA TGTGCCAGCTCACCGTCCCGGGACAGGAACACTGAAGCTTTCTTT. Translation: CASSPSRDRNTEAFF.

The chain uses TRBV19 and TRBJ1-5; the D is unclear. Germline V lookup: CDR1 LNHDA, CDR2 SQIVND (reference sequence). The ends were cut back, 1 base at V and 9 bases at J, with 10 bases in the middle. This CDR3 is built from 13 residues. The CDR3 DNA sequence: TGTGCCAGTAGTATAGGTCAGGTAGGGCCCCAGCATTTT. Protein product: CASSIGQVGPQHF. The variable domain in full, with the rest retrieved from reference TRBV19 and TRBJ1-5, is DGGITQSPKYLFRKEGQNVTLSCEQNLNHDAMYWYRQDPGQGLRLIYYSQIVNDFQKGDIAEGYSVSREKKESFPLTVTSAQKNPTAFYLCASSIGQVGPQHFGDGTRLSIL.

J is TRBJ2-7 and V is TRBV30, with D unclear. V was shortened by 2 bases and J by 0 bases, with 14 bases between the two germline ends. The germline gives CDR1 GTSNPN, CDR2 SVGIG (reference sequence). The CDR3 sequence is 15 residues long. CDR3 in amino acids: CAWSTVHRSSYEQYF. For the CDR3, the DNA is TGTGCCTGGAGTACTGTTCATAGGAGCTCCTACGAGCAGTACTTC.

The chain recombines TRBV6-6 with TRBJ2-5; TRBD2 is a possible D gene (7 bases). The length of the CDR3 is 15 residues. Germline V CDR1 and CDR2: MNHNY, SVGAGI (reference sequence). Trimming took 5 bases from V and 5 from J, leaving 18 bases between them. The CDR3 nucleotides read TGTGCCAGCAGTAGGGGGAGGGGGGAGGGGGAGACCCAGTACTTC. Protein product: CASSRGRGEGETQYF.

This chain connects TRBV7-8 to TRBJ2-1, with 14 bases aligning to TRBD2. The trim removed 5 bases at V and 3 bases at J, leaving 9 bases unmatched. CDR1 and CDR2 from the germline V gene are SGHVS and FQNEAQ. This CDR3 has 18 residues. The CDR3 DNA sequence: TGTGCCAGCAGCGTCGGGACTAGCGGGAGCCGAGTCTACAATGAGCAGTTCTTC. It encodes CASSVGTSGSRVYNEQFF.

A remark on this clone: Other DNA sequences within the sample encode an identical CDR3. The rearrangement links TRBV5-1 to TRBJ2-3; TRBD2 agrees at 7 bases. The germline CDR1 and CDR2 sequences are SGHRS and YFSETQ. The CDR3 consists of 16 residues. V lost 3 bases, J lost 0 bases, and 7 bases stayed unmatched. CDR3 coding DNA: TGCGCCAGCAGCTCGGGGCTAGCGGCTAGCACAGATACGCAGTATTTT. This gives the protein CASSSGLAASTDTQYF.

This chain links TRBV13 with TRBJ2-7; 11 bases are a match to TRBD2. CDR1 and CDR2 (germline): PRHDT, FYEKMQ (reference sequence). J lost 4 bases, V lost 1 base, and 12 bases had no gene match. The CDR3 length is 18 residues. As DNA, the CDR3 is TGTGCCAGCAGCTTAGAAGTGACTAGCGGGACCAGGAAGTACGAGCAGTACTTC. Its protein product is CASSLEVTSGTRKYEQYF. Full variable domain (remainder filled in from reference TRBV13 and TRBJ2-7): AAGVIQSPRHLIKEKRETATLKCYPIPRHDTVYWYQQGPGQDPQFLISFYEKMQSDKGSIPDRFSAQQFSDYHSELNMSSLELGDSALYFCASSLEVTSGTRKYEQYFGPGTRLTVT.

The chain uses TRBV5-4 and TRBJ2-3, with 8 bases aligning to TRBD2. The V gene's germline CDR1 is SGHNT and CDR2 YYREEE (reference sequence). V was clipped by 4 bases and J by 4 bases; unmatched bases: 11. The CDR3 is made up of 16 amino acids. The CDR3 sequence is CASSTGTSQTADTQYF. CDR3 bases: TGTGCCAGCAGCACCGGGACTAGTCAAACCGCAGATACGCAGTATTTT. The variable domain in full, with the rest retrieved from reference TRBV5-4 and TRBJ2-3, is ETGVTQSPTHLIKTRGQQVTLRCSSQSGHNTVSWYQQALGQGPQFIFQYYREEENGRGNFPPRFSGLQFPNYSSELNVNALELDDSALYLCASSTGTSQTADTQYFGPGTRLTVL.

The rearrangement joins TRBV28 to TRBJ2-1, with TRBD1 matching 8 bases. This CDR3 has 15 residues. The ends lost 6 bases at V and 8 bases at J; junction bases unmatched: 12. Germline V gene sequence: CDR1 MDHEN, CDR2 SYDVKM. In nucleotides, the CDR3 is TGTGCCAGCAGGGAGCAGGGGGCGTATCTTGATGAGCAGTTCTTC. It specifies CASREQGAYLDEQFF.

The sample holds a few counts of this clone. V and J are TRBV19 and TRBJ2-3, with D perhaps matching TRBD2 (5 bases). Germline assignment: CDR1 LNHDA and CDR2 SQIVND (reference sequence). The CDR3 is made up of 15 amino acids. V lost 4 bases, J lost 2 bases, and 13 bases lay in between. The DNA of the CDR3 is TGTGCCAGTAGTAAGGTTGAGCGGTACACAGATACGCAGTATTTT. Translation gives CASSKVERYTDTQYF.

The V and J genes are TRBV30 and TRBJ1-2; D is perhaps TRBD1 (6 bases). The length of the CDR3 is 13 residues. The germline V and J ends were trimmed by 4 bases and 3 bases, with 12 bases remaining between them. Germline loops: CDR1 GTSNPN, CDR2 SVGIG (reference sequence). The CDR3 region is CAWTTGRDYGYTF. In DNA form, the CDR3 reads TGTGCCTGGACTACAGGGAGGGACTATGGCTACACCTTC.

This clone was found once. This chain uses TRBV7-2 with TRBJ1-1, with unresolved D. The germline V gene has CDR1 SGHTA and CDR2 FQGNSA. The ends were cut back, 1 base at V and 2 bases at J, with 8 bases in the middle. This CDR3 is built from 14 residues. The CDR3 region has the DNA TGTGCCAGCAGCTTAGGGGCAGGTAACACTGAAGCTTTCTTT. Translated: CASSLGAGNTEAFF.

V and J are TRBV18 and TRBJ2-1; TRBD2 agrees at 10 bases. The germline V gene has CDR1 KGHSH and CDR2 LQKENI. This CDR3 is built from 16 residues. V was clipped by 3 bases and J by 10 bases; unmatched bases: 12. The CDR3 spells CASSPTPGLAVREQFF. The CDR3 nucleotides read TGTGCCAGCTCACCGACGCCAGGACTAGCGGTTCGAGAGCAGTTCTTC.

This chain links TRBV5-6 with TRBJ2-6, with TRBD1 as a possible D gene (5 bases). V dropped 0 bases and J dropped 5 bases, with 12 bases sitting between them. This CDR3 has 16 amino acids. The germline V gene has CDR1 SGHDT and CDR2 YYEEEE. DNA of the CDR3: TGTGCCAGCAGCTTGGAGGGGCCCGCTAGGGCCAACGTCCTGACTTTC. This gives the protein CASSLEGPARANVLTF.

The chain joins TRBV2 to TRBJ2-4; 8 nucleotides agree with TRBD1. The CDR3 has 13 residues. V was pared by 7 bases and J by 9 bases, with 8 bases of the junction left unmatched. Germline V gives CDR1 SNHLY, CDR2 FYNNEI. The CDR3 coding sequence is TGTGCCAGCATGGCAGGGGGCGCAGGCATTCAGTACTTC. Its translation is CASMAGGAGIQYF.

This clone has a handful of counts. V is TRBV27 and J is TRBJ2-1, with TRBD2 identical over 7 bases. CDR1 and CDR2 (germline): MNHEY, SMNVEV (reference sequence). Losses at the gene ends were 9 bases for V and 5 bases for J; bases not matched to a gene: 7. The CDR3 is 13 residues long. This chain's CDR3 is CASGGGINNEQFF. The DNA for the CDR3 is TGTGCCAGTGGGGGGGGGATTAACAATGAGCAGTTCTTC.

The rearrangement joins TRBV18 to TRBJ2-5, with D tentatively TRBD1 (6 bases). The CDR3 spans 15 residues. Trimming shortened V by 3 bases and J by 4 bases, and 15 bases separated the two germline ends. Germline CDR1 and CDR2: KGHSH and LQKENI. CDR3 in DNA: TGTGCCAGCTCACCGGGTTTGGCAGGGGTAGAGACCCAGTACTTC. Translating gives CASSPGLAGVETQYF.

V gene TRBV5-1 combines with J gene TRBJ2-7; 7 bases match TRBD1. Trimming at V came to 1 base and at J to 1 base, leaving 5 bases not matched to a gene. Germline V gene data show CDR1 as SGHRS and CDR2 as YFSETQ. CDR3 length: 15 residues. DNA for the CDR3: TGCGCCAGCAGCTTGTCGCCAGGGGGATCCTACGAGCAGTACTTC. It translates to CASSLSPGGSYEQYF.

The CDR3 loop is CASSLDGTYFYEQYF. The CDR3 DNA reads TGCGCCAGCAGCTTAGACGGGACTTACTTCTACGAGCAGTACTTC. This sequence joins TRBV5-1 and TRBJ2-7; the D gene is possibly TRBD2 (6 bases). Looked up from germline, CDR1 is SGHRS and CDR2 is YFSETQ. The CDR3 contains 15 residues. Trimming cost V 2 bases and J 3 bases, with 15 bases left between them.

This clone was seen once. The chain has TRBV7-7 and TRBJ2-2; maybe TRBD1 (5 bases). This CDR3 is 10 amino acids long. The V gene's germline CDR1 is SSHAT and CDR2 FNYEAQ (reference sequence). The CDR3 loop reads CGQGTGELFF. Written as DNA, the CDR3 is TGTGGGCAGGGCACCGGGGAGCTGTTTTTT.

This clone was observed a single time. The V gene is TRBV27, the J gene TRBJ1-2; 7 positions agree with TRBD1. J lost 0 bases, V lost 7 bases, and 11 bases had no gene match. Looked up from germline, CDR1 is MNHEY and CDR2 is SMNVEV (reference sequence). CDR3 length equals 16 residues. The CDR3 here is CASTNTPGQANYGYTF. The CDR3 DNA reads TGTGCCAGCACCAATACGCCCGGACAGGCTAACTATGGCTACACCTTC.